What follows is one T cell receptor (beta chain) and its context. Trimming cost V 4 bases and J 7 bases; bases outside gene matches: 3. Germline assignment: CDR1 SGHRS and CDR2 YFSETQ. The CDR3 is made up of 14 amino acids. This entry belongs to a study of T cell changes during pregnancy in multiple sclerosis. The data were produced by immunoSEQ multiplex PCR, yet TCRdb's version contains in-frame clones alone and is incomplete. The table lists about 100,000 clones, 75% to 95% of them singletons, with about 2.9% in the top ten. The sample was peripheral blood, taken in the second trimester of pregnancy. V and J are TRBV5-1 and TRBJ1-4; 11 bases map to TRBD1. This sequence originates from a female donor with multiple sclerosis, enrolled in a pregnancy study. In DNA, the CDR3 is TGCGCCAGCAGCCGGGACAGGGGGTCTGAAAAACTGTTTTTT. Its translation is CASSRDRGSEKLFF.